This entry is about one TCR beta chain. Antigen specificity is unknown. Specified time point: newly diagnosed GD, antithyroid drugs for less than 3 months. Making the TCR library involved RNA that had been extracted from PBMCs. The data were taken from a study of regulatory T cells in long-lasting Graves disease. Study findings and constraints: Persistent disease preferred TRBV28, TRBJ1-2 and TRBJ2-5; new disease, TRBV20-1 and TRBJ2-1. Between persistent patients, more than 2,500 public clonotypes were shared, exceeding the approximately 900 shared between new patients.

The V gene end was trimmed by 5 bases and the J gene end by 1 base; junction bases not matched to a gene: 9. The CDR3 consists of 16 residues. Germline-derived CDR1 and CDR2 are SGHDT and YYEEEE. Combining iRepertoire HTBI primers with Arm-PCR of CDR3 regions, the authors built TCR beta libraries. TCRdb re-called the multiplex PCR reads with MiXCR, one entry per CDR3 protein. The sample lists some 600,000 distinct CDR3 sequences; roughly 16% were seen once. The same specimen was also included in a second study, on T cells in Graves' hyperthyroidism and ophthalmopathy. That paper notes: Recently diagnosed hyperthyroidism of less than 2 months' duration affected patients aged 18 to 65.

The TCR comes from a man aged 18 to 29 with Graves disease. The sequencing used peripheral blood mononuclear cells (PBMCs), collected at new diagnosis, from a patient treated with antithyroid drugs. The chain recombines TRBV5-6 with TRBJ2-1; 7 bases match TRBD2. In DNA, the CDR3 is TGTGCCAGCAGGGGCGGGGGTCTGGGATCCTACAATGAGCAGTTCTTC. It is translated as CASRGGGLGSYNEQFF. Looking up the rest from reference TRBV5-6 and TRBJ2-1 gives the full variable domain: DAGVTQSPTHLIKTRGQQVTLRCSPKSGHDTVSWYQQALGQGPQFIFQYYEEEERQRGNFPDRFSGHQFPNYSSELNVNALLLGDSALYLCASRGGGLGSYNEQFFGPGTRLTVL.